The 7 T cell receptor beta chains reported below all come from one sample, sequenced in a study of early stage breast cancer tumors. TCRdb keeps only in-frame clones here, not all; method: immunoSEQ multiplex PCR. The data show just over 50,000 clones, around 80% seen once. Sequenced sample: blood. The receptors shown here come from a person aged 40-50 years with breast cancer.

The chain couples TRBV5-5 to TRBJ2-7; D possibly corresponds to TRBD2 (5 bases). This CDR3 comprises 15 residues. Germline V gene sequence: CDR1 SGHKS, CDR2 YYEKEE (reference sequence). Trimming cost V 0 bases and J 1 base, with 11 bases left between them. The CDR3 DNA is TGTGCCAGCAGCTTGGCCGGGGAAGTGTCCTACGAGCAGTACTTC. This sequence encodes CASSLAGEVSYEQYF.

This clone has a handful of counts. The chain is built from TRBV6-1 and TRBJ1-2; 8 bases are shared with TRBD1. Germline CDR1 reads MNHNS; CDR2 reads SASEGT. After removal of 7 bases from V and 4 bases from J, the junction contained 8 bases not matched to a gene. The CDR3 consists of 14 residues. The CDR3 region has the DNA TGTGCCAGCATCCCACCAGGGGGCGCCTATGGCTACACCTTC. The encoded protein is CASIPPGGAYGYTF.

This chain connects TRBV19 to TRBJ1-5; 9 bases are shared with TRBD1. The V gene's germline CDR1 is LNHDA and CDR2 SQIVND (reference sequence). The V gene end was trimmed by 8 bases and the J gene end by 5 bases; junction bases not matched to a gene: 4. This CDR3 region has 13 residues. CDR3 bases: TGTGCCAGTTCACAGGGGGCCCATCAGCCCCAGCATTTT. It codes for CASSQGAHQPQHF.

The gene calls are TRBV19 and TRBJ2-3; TRBD2 is a possible D gene (5 bases). V dropped 6 bases and J dropped 2 bases, with 15 bases sitting between them. The CDR3 is 15 amino acids. The germline gives CDR1 LNHDA, CDR2 SQIVND (reference sequence). This CDR3 is CASRDYGVNTDTQYF. CDR3 coding DNA: TGTGCCAGTAGAGACTACGGGGTAAACACAGATACGCAGTATTTT.

This clone was picked up a small number of times. V gene TRBV6-5 combines with J gene TRBJ1-4; D remains unclear. CDR1 is MNHEY, CDR2 SVGAGI, per germline. V was pared by 2 bases and J by 0 bases, with 7 bases between. The CDR3 sequence is 15 residues long. The CDR3 loop is CASSYLGTTNEKLFF. In DNA, the CDR3 is TGTGCCAGCAGTTACCTTGGGACAACTAATGAAAAACTGTTTTTT.

J is TRBJ1-1 and V is TRBV27; the D gene is possibly TRBD1 (6 bases). CDR3 length: 14 residues. From germline, CDR1 is MNHEY and CDR2 SMNVEV (reference sequence). Trimming shortened V by 8 bases and J by 5 bases, and 18 bases separated the two germline ends. The CDR3 DNA sequence: TGTGCCAGCTGCGAAAGTGCTAGGGGGACTGAAGCTTTCTTT. This gives the protein CASCESARGTEAFF.

The chain employs TRBV5-6 and TRBJ2-1; 8 bases are a match to TRBD1. Looked up from germline, CDR1 is SGHDT and CDR2 is YYEEEE. J lost 0 bases, V lost 4 bases, and 9 bases had no gene match. The CDR3 sequence is 17 residues long. The CDR3 spells CASSRLTGVSSYNEQFF. In nucleotides, the CDR3 is TGTGCCAGCAGCCGACTGACAGGGGTCAGCTCCTACAATGAGCAGTTCTTC.